The rows below give T cell receptor beta chains drawn from one sample of a study of blood T cell repertoires in COVID-19. Clones were sequenced by immunoSEQ multiplex PCR, and TCRdb holds only the in-frame ones, with some missing. This sample carries tens of thousands of clones, less than 90% of them seen once, and the ten largest clones take 6.3%. Input material: peripheral blood. Receptors were obtained from a man at least 80 years old with COVID-19, enrolled during active disease. The CDR3 runs from the conserved cysteine through the conserved F or W. The D gene is left open where the match is weak. Some rows mark clone size as missing; the rest say once, few, many or name a class of expanded clone.

abundance	j_gene	d_gene	v_gene	CDR3aa	CDR3nt
NA	TRBJ2-7	TRBD1	TRBV5-4	CASSSYRDSSYEQYF	TGTGCCAGCAGCTCATACCGGGACAGCTCCTACGAGCAGTACTTC
NA	TRBJ2-1	TRBD2	TRBV2	CASSGLAAYNEQFF	TGTGCCAGCAGTGGTCTAGCGGCCTACAATGAGCAGTTCTTC
NA	TRBJ2-1	TRBD1	TRBV18	CASSSGQGLNEQFF	TGTGCCAGCTCGTCGGGACAGGGGTTAAATGAGCAGTTCTTC
NA	TRBJ1-4	TRBD1	TRBV18	CASSLSPGGFEKLFF	TGTGCCAGCTCACTTTCGCCAGGGGGGTTTGAAAAACTGTTTTTT
NA	TRBJ1-5	NA	TRBV4-1	CASSQPGRPQHF	TGCGCCAGCAGCCAGCCGGGAAGGCCCCAGCATTTT
once	TRBJ1-4	NA	TRBV7-9	CASSLSPTAINEKLFF	TGTGCCAGCAGCTTATCACCGACAGCCATTAATGAAAAACTGTTTTTT
once	TRBJ1-2	TRBD1	TRBV6-1	CASTQGVYGYTF	TGTGCCAGCACCCAGGGGGTCTATGGCTACACCTTC
few	TRBJ1-1	NA	TRBV7-8	CASSPPQGTEAFF	TGTGCCAGCAGCCCGCCACAGGGAACTGAAGCTTTCTTT
once	TRBJ2-7	TRBD1	TRBV6-5	CASSLQGRSYEQYF	TGTGCCAGCAGTTTACAGGGGAGATCCTACGAGCAGTACTTC
once	TRBJ2-7	TRBD1	TRBV5-5	CASSPSGTGSTYEQYF	TGTGCCAGCAGCCCCTCCGGGACAGGGTCCACCTACGAGCAGTACTTC
NA	TRBJ1-5	NA	TRBV3-1/TRBV3-2	CASSQDLVNQPQHF	TGTGCCAGCAGCCAAGATCTAGTGAATCAGCCCCAGCATTTT
NA	TRBJ2-3	NA	TRBV5-4	CASSLQGDTQYF	TGTGCCAGCAGCTTACAGGGAGATACGCAGTATTTT
NA	TRBJ1-1	TRBD1	TRBV3-1/TRBV3-2	CASSRQGYTEAFF	TGTGCCAGCAGCAGACAGGGTTACACTGAAGCTTTCTTT
NA	TRBJ1-2	TRBD1	TRBV3-1/TRBV3-2	CASSQAGTGVNYGYTF	TGTGCCAGCAGCCAAGCCGGGACAGGGGTTAACTATGGCTACACCTTC
NA	TRBJ2-7	TRBD1	TRBV28	CASSPGQGDHEQYF	TGTGCCAGCTCCCCGGGACAGGGGGATCACGAGCAGTACTTC
NA	TRBJ2-3	TRBD2	TRBV27	CASSVAGGGTDTQYF	TGTGCCAGCAGCGTAGCGGGGGGCGGCACAGATACGCAGTATTTT
NA	TRBJ2-3	NA	TRBV28	CASQSGQFTPDTQYF	TGTGCCAGCCAGAGCGGACAGTTCACACCAGATACGCAGTATTTT
NA	TRBJ2-1	NA	TRBV5-1	CASSLGRAARFSYNEQFF	TGCGCCAGCAGCTTGGGGCGGGCAGCCCGATTCTCCTACAATGAGCAGTTCTTC
NA	TRBJ1-2	TRBD1	TRBV5-1	CASSRGTGDNGYTF	TGCGCCAGCAGCCGAGGGACAGGGGATAATGGCTACACCTTC
NA	TRBJ1-4	TRBD1	TRBV7-2	CASSLGTDTAKLFF	TGTGCCAGCAGCCTCGGGACAGATACGGCAAAACTGTTTTTT
NA	TRBJ1-4	TRBD1	TRBV29-1	CSVQRQGPNEKLFF	TGCAGCGTTCAGCGACAGGGACCTAATGAAAAACTGTTTTTT
NA	TRBJ1-4	NA	TRBV2	CASSESKAGENEKLFF	TGTGCCAGCAGTGAAAGCAAGGCTGGGGAGAATGAAAAACTGTTTTTT
NA	TRBJ2-3	NA	TRBV6-1	CASSDPMVQDTQYF	TGTGCCAGCAGTGACCCTATGGTTCAAGATACGCAGTATTTT
NA	TRBJ1-5	TRBD1	TRBV12-3/TRBV12-4	CASGNRGNQPQHF	TGTGCCAGCGGCAACAGGGGAAATCAGCCCCAGCATTTT
NA	TRBJ2-1	TRBD1	TRBV29-1	CSVEERRDREANTMKQFF	TGCAGCGTTGAAGAGCGCCGGGACAGGGAGGCTAATACAATGAAGCAGTTCTTC
NA	TRBJ2-1	TRBD1	TRBV4-1	CASSPEQGAYNEQFF	TGCGCCAGCAGCCCGGAACAGGGGGCCTACAATGAGCAGTTCTTC
NA	TRBJ2-1	TRBD1	TRBV5-1	CASSLGQGYNEQFF	TGCGCCAGCAGCTTGGGACAGGGCTACAATGAGCAGTTCTTC
NA	TRBJ1-2	NA	TRBV6-4	CASSDSGRGDGYTF	TGTGCCAGCAGTGACTCGGGCAGGGGAGACGGCTACACCTTC
NA	TRBJ1-1	NA	TRBV18	CASSTGRASTEAFF	TGTGCCAGCTCTACGGGGAGGGCCAGCACTGAAGCTTTCTTT